This T cell receptor beta chain was sequenced for a study of spatial heterogeneity in lung cancer. Across the study: The average count in raw reads for each unique TCR and UMI combination exceeded 8.5 appearances.

Time point: sample taken at primary tumor resection. The donors were 65 to 85 patients with non-small cell lung cancer that was early-stage and untreated. Unsorted whole RNA of tumor, nontumor lung or frozen PBMC was sequenced. Overall study findings and caveats: The number of expanded tumor alpha and beta chains correlated with mutation number.

This clonotype occurred many times. Its matching antigen is unknown. One entry per CDR3 protein results from TCRdb running MiXCR on the 5' RACE reads. Counted here are around 18,000 distinct CDR3 sequences, roughly 5.7% occurring once; the ten biggest clones make up 10%. The germline V gene encodes CDR1 ENHRY and CDR2 SYGVKD. The CDR3 has 13 amino acids. Germline trimming cut 11 bases from V and 3 bases from J; bases unmatched to any gene: 7. The chain joins TRBV10-3 to TRBJ1-5, with TRBD1 matching 7 bases. The sequencing used lung tumor tissue, collected at surgery. The source of this sequence is a female donor with early-stage non-small cell lung cancer. The chain's CDR3 is CASTGKVNQPQHF. CDR3 DNA sequence: TGTGCCTCGACAGGGAAGGTCAATCAGCCCCAGCATTTT.